This entry features one T cell receptor (beta chain) sequence. Its matching antigen is unknown. Assay: immunoSEQ multiplex PCR; the TCRdb copy retains only in-frame clones and omits some. Of about 240,000 clones in the sample, about 80% were seen once. CDR1 SGHRS and CDR2 YFSETQ come from the germline V gene. The CDR3 covers 15 residues. After removal of 6 bases from V and 7 bases from J, the junction contained 13 bases not matched to a gene. CD4+CD25+CD127- Tregs, CD4+CD25- non-Tregs, CD4 and CD8 cells were sorted. The data belong to a study of Tregs in tolerant kidney transplant recipients. Findings and limits, study-wide: This study did not directly address biological reproducibility. The small number of patients limits these findings pending further validation. The most relevant donor-specific Treg TCRbeta repertoire apparently came from expansion with activated donor B cells.

This receptor was taken from a human donor in good health. V usage is TRBV5-1 and J usage is TRBJ2-1; TRBD2 agrees at 7 bases. Sample: CD4+ T cells from blood. In DNA form, the CDR3 reads TGCGCCAGCATTGGACTAGACCCGGTGGGTAATGAGCAGTTCTTC. It translates to CASIGLDPVGNEQFF.